This T cell receptor (beta chain) was identified in a study of blood T cell repertoires in COVID-19. At the level of the study: T cells, B-cell-depleted T cells, or PBMCs supplied cDNA or gDNA.

This clone was found once. Clones were sequenced by immunoSEQ multiplex PCR, and TCRdb holds only the in-frame ones, with some missing. The repertoire holds 200,000 to 300,000 clones, with approximately 85% as singletons. CDR1 and CDR2 from the germline V gene are LNHNV and YYDKDF (reference sequence). After removal of 6 bases from V and 9 bases from J, the junction contained 19 bases not matched to a gene. The CDR3 is 18 residues long. The sequencing input was PBMCs or T cells enriched from blood (not recorded which). This clonotype originated in a woman in her forties or fifties who had recovered from COVID-19. The J gene is TRBJ2-4, the V gene TRBV15, with 11 bases aligning to TRBD2. The CDR3 bases are TGTGCCACCAGTTGGACAGGGGAATTGCTAGCGGGAGGAGGCATTCAGTACTTC. It translates to CATSWTGELLAGGGIQYF.